The present T cell receptor (delta chain) was sequenced within a study of gamma delta lymphoproliferative disorders and STAT genes. Study-level information: Each gamma-chain library started from at least 50 ng of genomic DNA, using the LymphoTrack Dx TCRG Assay. Delta libraries were made per EuroClonality-NGS working group procedure.

TCRdb re-called clones from the multiplex PCR reads using CATT. The sample includes 3,000 to 3,500 delta-chain clones, approximately 1.2% of them seen just once. For this clone: This likely traces to a read error, being one base from a far larger clone.

The CDR3 is 11 residues long. Trimming removed 4 bases from V and 5 bases from J, with 11 bases in between. Germline V gene sequence: CDR1 TVYSNPD, CDR2 GDNSRS (reference sequence). The receptor sequences were amplified from genomic DNA of peripheral blood mononuclear cells. Sequencing was performed on blood. V is TRDV3 and J is TRDJ1, with D unresolved. The source is a human donor in good health. CDR3 sequence: CASPPGDKLIF. The CDR3 DNA follows: TGTGCCTCTCCACCGGGGGATAAACTCATCTTT.